This TCR beta chain was captured in a study of tumor-infiltrating lymphocytes in primary liver carcinoma. Details on this clonotype: The conserved closing phenylalanine or tryptophan is absent in this CDR3, likely reflecting a read error.

This CDR3 comprises 14 residues. The V gene's germline CDR1 is SGHKS and CDR2 YYEKEE (reference sequence). Unsorted bulk tissue of about 19-31 mg yielded co-extracted RNA and DNA. cDNA specific to TCR beta was made from 500 ng of total RNA, with a constant-region primer employed for priming. What produced the TCR beta libraries was three nested multiplex PCR rounds using slightly modified ARM-PCR. Researchers ran the first two PCR rounds for about 11 cycles each with TRBV1-TRBV30 forward primers and a C-beta reverse primer. One entry per CDR3 protein results from TCRdb running MiXCR on the multiplex PCR reads. The repertoire holds approximately 110,000 distinct CDR3 sequences, with approximately 82% as singletons.

Sequences were obtained from liver tumor tissue from sampling region 3. Regarding subset: tumor region T3, left-lateral pole. The rearrangement links TRBV5-5 to TRBJ2-5; possible D gene TRBD2, 7 bases. The receptor was isolated from a man aged 35 to 55 with primary liver carcinoma and hepatitis B virus infection. In DNA form, the CDR3 reads TGCACCAGCACCTGGGGGGGGCGCGGAGAGACCCAGTACTTA. Translating gives CTSTWGGRGETQYL.